This T cell receptor (beta chain) emerged from a study of quantifying T cell responses using KT2 cells. Study-wide context: RNA was reverse transcribed with TCR alpha and beta constant-region primers. The second PCR was a qPCR stopped at a predetermined fluorescence threshold.

As for this clonotype: Sequence at one end of the junction differs from germline and may be a read error.

Each cDNA got a UMI-containing oligo ligated at its 3' end. The first PCR ran about 4 cycles with an equimolar RC1.1 and RC1.2 beta primer mix. Starting with the second PCR, alpha and beta TCR chains went through separate processing. TCRdb re-called the UMI-ligation and nested PCR reads through MiXCR, storing one row per CDR3 protein. Here the sample spans tens of thousands of distinct CDR3 sequences, 12% being singletons. This CDR3 contains 17 residues. Germline V lookup: CDR1 SGHNT, CDR2 YENEEA. Unfractionated PBMC were spiked with known numbers of KT2 clone cells. Different KT2-to-PBMC ratios were created with a constant PBMC count.

The specimen was PBMCs spiked with cells of the T cell clone KT2. This chain links TRBV11-3 with TRBJ2-3; D is unresolved. This TCR was sampled from a human donor. The DNA of the CDR3 is TGTGCCAGCAGCTTAGATTGGTTGGAACCGAGCACAGATGCGCAGTATTTT. Protein: CASSLDWLEPSTDAQYF.